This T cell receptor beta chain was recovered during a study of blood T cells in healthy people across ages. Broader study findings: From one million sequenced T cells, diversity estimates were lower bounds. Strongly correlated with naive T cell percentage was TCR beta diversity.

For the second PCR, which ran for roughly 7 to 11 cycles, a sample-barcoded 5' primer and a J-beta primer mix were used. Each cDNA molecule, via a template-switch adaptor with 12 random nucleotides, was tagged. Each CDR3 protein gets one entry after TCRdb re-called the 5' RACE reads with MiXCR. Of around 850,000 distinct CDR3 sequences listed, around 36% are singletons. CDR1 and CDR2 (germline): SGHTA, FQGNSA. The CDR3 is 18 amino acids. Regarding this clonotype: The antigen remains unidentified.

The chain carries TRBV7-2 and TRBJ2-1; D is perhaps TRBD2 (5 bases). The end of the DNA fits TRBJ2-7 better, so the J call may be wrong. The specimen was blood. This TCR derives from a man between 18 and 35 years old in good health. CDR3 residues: CASSLGPRGRTSYNEQYF. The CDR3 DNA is TGTGCCAGCAGCTTAGGCCCGCGAGGGCGAACCTCCTACAATGAGCAGTACTTC.